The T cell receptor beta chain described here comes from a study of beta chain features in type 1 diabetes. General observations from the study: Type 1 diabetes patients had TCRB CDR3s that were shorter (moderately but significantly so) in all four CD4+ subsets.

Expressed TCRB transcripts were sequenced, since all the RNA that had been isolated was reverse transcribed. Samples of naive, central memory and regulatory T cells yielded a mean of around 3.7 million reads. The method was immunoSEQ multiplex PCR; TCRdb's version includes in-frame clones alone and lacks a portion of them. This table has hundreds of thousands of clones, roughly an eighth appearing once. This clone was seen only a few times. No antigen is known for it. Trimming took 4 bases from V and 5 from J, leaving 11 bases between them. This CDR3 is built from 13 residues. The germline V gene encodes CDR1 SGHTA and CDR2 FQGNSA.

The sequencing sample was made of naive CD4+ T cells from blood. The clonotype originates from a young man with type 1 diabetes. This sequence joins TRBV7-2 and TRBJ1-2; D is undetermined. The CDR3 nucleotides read TGTGCCAGCAGCTCGGCCCGGAGTTATGGCTACACCTTC. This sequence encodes CASSSARSYGYTF.